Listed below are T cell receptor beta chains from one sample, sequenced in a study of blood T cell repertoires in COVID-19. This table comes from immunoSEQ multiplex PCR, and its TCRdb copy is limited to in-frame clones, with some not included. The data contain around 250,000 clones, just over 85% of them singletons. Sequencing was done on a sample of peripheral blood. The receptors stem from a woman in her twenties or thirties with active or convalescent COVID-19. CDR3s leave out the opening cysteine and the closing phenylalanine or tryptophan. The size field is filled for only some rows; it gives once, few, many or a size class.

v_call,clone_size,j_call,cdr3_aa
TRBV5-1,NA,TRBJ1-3,ASSSGVEGGNTIY
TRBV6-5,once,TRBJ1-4,ASSQGQLGEKLF
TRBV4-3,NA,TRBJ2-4,ASSQDLAGGDIQY
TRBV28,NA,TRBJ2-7,ASSLVSPDSSYEQY
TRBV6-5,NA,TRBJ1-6,ASSTALGGLSPLH
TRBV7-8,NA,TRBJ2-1,ASSSAGKRGGGEQF
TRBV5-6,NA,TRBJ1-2,ASSLTDRGVSGDT
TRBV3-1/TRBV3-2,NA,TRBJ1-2,ASSQNRGQLNYGYT
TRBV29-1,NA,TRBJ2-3,SVVIGAADTQY
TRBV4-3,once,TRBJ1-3,ASSQDPTGPGNTIY
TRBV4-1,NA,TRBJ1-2,ASSQPLGGYT
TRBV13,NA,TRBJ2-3,ASSLGGGYTDTQY
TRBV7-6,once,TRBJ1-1,ASSPQRGAGTEAF
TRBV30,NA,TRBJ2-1,AWGQGLDEQF
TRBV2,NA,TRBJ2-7,ASHFQGSSYEQY
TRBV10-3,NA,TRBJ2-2,ATQTGLNTGELF
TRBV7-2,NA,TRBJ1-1,ASSLAPRGRLSEAF
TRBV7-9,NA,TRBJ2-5,ASSFSGGTQETQY
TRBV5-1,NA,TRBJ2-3,ASSLPGSPELQY
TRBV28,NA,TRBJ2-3,AGGTTVTDTQY
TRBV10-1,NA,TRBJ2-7,ASSELRGNIYEQY
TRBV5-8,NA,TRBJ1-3,ASTLRGSGNTIY
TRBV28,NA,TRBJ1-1,ASSKGGQWETEAF
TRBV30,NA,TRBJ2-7,AWSRPGTGVYEQY
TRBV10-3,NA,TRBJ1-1,AISDPGQGKTEAF
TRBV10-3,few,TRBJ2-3,AISRDRELRTDTQY
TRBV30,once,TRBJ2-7,AWRVKGTDEQY
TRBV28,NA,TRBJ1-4,ASSRGGRSEKLF
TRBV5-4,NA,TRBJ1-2,ASSLEGRGRGYT
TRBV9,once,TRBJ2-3,ASSKQGGSNTQY